The T cell receptor beta chain under discussion was sequenced for a study of T cell repertoires in cytomegalovirus infection. General study points: The study identified carriers of CMV plus the relevant HLA from cumulative public TCR beta family frequency. HLA-C-restricted CMV clonotypes gave the most frequent clonotype in two of eight donors.

TCRdb redid the calling of the reads with MiXCR, one entry per CDR3 protein. The data show approximately 630,000 distinct CDR3 sequences, roughly a quarter seen once. The germline V and J ends were trimmed by 7 bases and 0 bases, with 10 bases remaining between them. The V gene's germline CDR1 is SEHNR and CDR2 FQNEAQ (reference sequence). This CDR3 is 15 amino acids long. This clonotype was picked up many times. The antigen is undetermined. This TCR was sampled from a human donor in good health (CMV status not recorded). Some clones in this sample may be carry-over from other donors' samples. The gene calls are TRBV7-9 and TRBJ2-6; TRBD1 is a possible D gene (5 bases). Sample: CD8+ T cells from PBMCs. CDR3 DNA sequence: TGTGCCAGCACCTCAGGGTCCTCTGGGGCCAACGTCCTGACTTTC. Translation: CASTSGSSGANVLTF.